This is a list of T cell receptor beta chains from one sample in a study of CD8+ T cells in alopecia areata. Only in-frame clones appear in the TCRdb table, and some are missing; sequencing was by immunoSEQ multiplex PCR. The sample shows around 190,000 clones, roughly three fifths of them seen only once. The material was CD4+ T cells sorted from blood, obtained at week 4, from a patient treated with tofacitinib. The receptors shown here come from a human donor with alopecia areata. The CDR3 runs from the conserved cysteine through the conserved F or W. The D gene is left open where the match is weak. Expanded clones get a size class; other rows say once, few or many, or leave the size out.

clone_size | d_call | j_call | v_call | cdr3_aa | cdr3_nt
- | - | TRBJ1-5 | TRBV2 | CASSATVQPQHF | TGTGCCAGCAGCGCAACGGTTCAGCCCCAGCATTTT
- | TRBD1 | TRBJ1-1 | TRBV30 | CAWSGKRQGTEAFF | TGTGCCTGGAGTGGGAAACGACAGGGGACTGAAGCTTTCTTT
once | - | TRBJ2-5 | TRBV2 | CASAAAARGVGETQYF | TGTGCCAGCGCAGCCGCCGCCAGGGGCGTGGGAGAGACCCAGTACTTC
- | - | TRBJ1-2 | TRBV15 | CATSRDGRAYGYTF | TGTGCCACCAGCAGAGATGGGAGGGCCTATGGCTACACCTTC
- | - | TRBJ1-1 | TRBV7-3 | CASSSKGSGTEAFF | TGTGCCAGCAGCTCGAAGGGTTCCGGCACTGAAGCTTTCTTT
few | - | TRBJ2-7 | TRBV19 | CASSRDLSYEQYF | TGTGCCAGTAGCCGGGACCTCTCCTACGAGCAGTACTTC
- | - | TRBJ2-7 | TRBV30 | CAWSPYGTWDEQYF | TGTGCCTGGAGTCCGTACGGGACATGGGACGAGCAGTACTTC
- | TRBD2 | TRBJ2-5 | TRBV7-2 | CASSPHAGGGDF | TGTGCCAGCAGTCCCCATGCGGGGGGCGGTGACTTC
few | - | TRBJ2-1 | TRBV11-2 | CASSSEVYNEQFF | TGTGCCAGCAGCTCAGAAGTTTACAATGAGCAGTTCTTC
- | - | TRBJ2-5 | TRBV4-1 | CASSQGQNQETQYF | TGCGCCAGCAGCCAAGGGCAGAACCAAGAGACCCAGTACTTC
once | - | TRBJ2-5 | TRBV10-3 | CAIKKDILGETQYF | TGTGCCATCAAAAAGGACATCCTTGGGGAGACCCAGTACTTC
- | TRBD1 | TRBJ1-2 | TRBV4-3 | CASSRSPGGKYGYTF | TGCGCCAGCAGCCGGTCACCAGGGGGCAAGTATGGCTACACCTTC
- | TRBD2 | TRBJ2-1 | TRBV30 | CAGTVGRAGEQFF | TGTGCCGGGACGGTCGGGAGGGCCGGTGAGCAGTTCTTC
- | TRBD1 | TRBJ2-7 | TRBV30 | CAWSVLDRGHEQYF | TGTGCCTGGAGTGTACTGGACAGGGGGCACGAGCAGTACTTC
- | - | TRBJ2-7 | TRBV29-1 | CSVGTTYEQYF | TGCAGCGTGGGTACCACGTACGAGCAGTACTTC
- | - | TRBJ1-5 | TRBV7-2 | CASSLYPISQPQHF | TGTGCCAGCAGCTTATATCCTATCAGTCAGCCCCAGCATTTT
- | - | TRBJ1-2 | TRBV30 | CAWSVRRVYYGYTF | TGTGCCTGGAGTGTGCGCAGGGTTTATTATGGCTACACCTTC
few | - | TRBJ2-1 | TRBV4-3 | CASSHPGDRNNEQFF | TGCGCCAGCAGCCACCCCGGAGACAGAAACAATGAGCAGTTCTTC
- | - | TRBJ2-1 | TRBV15 | CATSLSYNEQFF | TGTGCCACCAGCTTGAGCTACAATGAGCAGTTCTTC
- | TRBD2 | TRBJ2-7 | TRBV11-2 | CASSLELAGARNYEQYF | TGTGCCAGCAGCTTAGAACTAGCGGGAGCCCGGAACTACGAGCAGTACTTC
- | - | TRBJ2-1 | TRBV29-1 | CSAEGGGLSYNEQFF | TGCAGCGCAGAGGGAGGGGGTCTATCCTACAATGAGCAGTTCTTC
- | - | TRBJ2-7 | TRBV29-1 | CSVRTGAYEQYF | TGCAGCGTTAGGACGGGAGCCTACGAGCAGTACTTC
few | - | TRBJ2-1 | TRBV19 | CASSSYNEQFF | TGTGCCAGTAGTTCCTACAATGAGCAGTTCTTC
- | TRBD2 | TRBJ2-5 | TRBV7-2 | CASRRRLAGAGETQYF | TGTGCCAGCAGGAGACGCCTAGCGGGAGCGGGGGAGACCCAGTACTTC
- | - | TRBJ1-5 | TRBV30 | CAWRAPGHQPQHF | TGTGCCTGGAGGGCCCCGGGCCATCAGCCCCAGCATTTT
- | - | TRBJ2-1 | TRBV29-1 | CSVGTIDEQFF | TGCAGCGTTGGAACCATTGATGAGCAGTTCTTC